A selection of T cell receptor beta chains follows, all from one sample in a study of identifying expanded T cells in peripheral blood. Sequencing used immunoSEQ multiplex PCR; TCRdb keeps in-frame clones, though not all of them. The sample has tens of thousands of clones, approximately 80% seen once. The sample consisted of blood. Source of these receptors: a person aged 18 to 70 in good health. The CDR3 runs from the conserved cysteine through the conserved F or W. The D gene is left open where the match is weak. Size tells how often a clone was seen (once, few, many) or the class of an expanded clone, and some rows leave it out.

v_call: TRBV5-4
d_call: TRBD1
j_call: TRBJ1-2
clone_size: NA
cdr3_aa: CASSQDRESGYTF
cdr3_nt: TGTGCCAGCAGCCAGGACAGGGAATCCGGCTACACCTTC

v_call: TRBV18
d_call: NA
j_call: TRBJ1-3
clone_size: NA
cdr3_aa: CASSPKPGGNTIYF
cdr3_nt: TGTGCCAGCTCACCGAAACCCGGGGGGAACACCATATATTTT

v_call: TRBV7-6
d_call: NA
j_call: TRBJ1-1
clone_size: few
cdr3_aa: CASTPSGAGTEAFF
cdr3_nt: TGTGCCAGCACCCCGTCGGGGGCTGGAACTGAAGCTTTCTTT

v_call: TRBV9
d_call: TRBD2
j_call: TRBJ2-2
clone_size: NA
cdr3_aa: CASSEGLAGVRSGELFF
cdr3_nt: TGTGCCAGCAGCGAGGGACTAGCGGGAGTTAGATCTGGGGAGCTGTTTTTT

v_call: TRBV4-1
d_call: NA
j_call: TRBJ2-7
clone_size: NA
cdr3_aa: CASSQQRTASYEQYF
cdr3_nt: TGCGCCAGCAGCCAACAAAGGACAGCGTCCTACGAGCAGTACTTC

v_call: TRBV13
d_call: NA
j_call: TRBJ1-2
clone_size: NA
cdr3_aa: CASSPEGANYGYTF
cdr3_nt: TGTGCCAGCAGCCCGGAGGGGGCTAACTATGGCTACACCTTC

v_call: TRBV5-1
d_call: NA
j_call: TRBJ2-5
clone_size: once
cdr3_aa: CASSTGRSQETQYF
cdr3_nt: TGCGCCAGCAGCACCGGACGGAGCCAAGAGACCCAGTACTTC

v_call: TRBV6-6
d_call: NA
j_call: TRBJ1-1
clone_size: NA
cdr3_aa: CASSPTQTEAFF
cdr3_nt: TGTGCCAGCAGCCCCACACAGACTGAAGCTTTCTTT

v_call: TRBV11-2
d_call: NA
j_call: TRBJ1-5
clone_size: NA
cdr3_aa: CASSLDRGQPQHF
cdr3_nt: TGTGCCAGCAGCTTAGACAGGGGACAGCCCCAGCATTTT

v_call: TRBV7-2
d_call: NA
j_call: TRBJ2-4
clone_size: NA
cdr3_aa: CASTHAGNIQYF
cdr3_nt: TGTGCCAGCACCCATGCGGGAAACATTCAGTACTTC

v_call: TRBV7-9
d_call: NA
j_call: TRBJ2-1
clone_size: few
cdr3_aa: CASSLIGEGIYNEQFF
cdr3_nt: TGTGCCAGCAGCTTAATAGGTGAGGGGATCTACAATGAGCAGTTCTTC

v_call: TRBV7-9
d_call: NA
j_call: TRBJ2-1
clone_size: NA
cdr3_aa: CASSLVRDEQFF
cdr3_nt: TGTGCCAGCAGCTTAGTGAGGGATGAGCAGTTCTTC

v_call: TRBV4-1
d_call: NA
j_call: TRBJ2-1
clone_size: NA
cdr3_aa: CASSHRLNSVQFF
cdr3_nt: TGCGCCAGCAGCCACCGTCTCAACTCAGTGCAGTTCTTC

v_call: TRBV30
d_call: TRBD1
j_call: TRBJ2-2
clone_size: once
cdr3_aa: CASEGTGDTGELFF
cdr3_nt: TGTGCCTCAGAAGGCACAGGGGACACCGGGGAGCTGTTTTTT

v_call: TRBV13
d_call: NA
j_call: TRBJ2-7
clone_size: medium-sized
cdr3_aa: CASSPNGGSYEQYF
cdr3_nt: TGTGCCAGCAGCCCGAACGGTGGGTCCTACGAGCAGTACTTC

v_call: TRBV6-5
d_call: NA
j_call: TRBJ1-2
clone_size: few
cdr3_aa: CASSLTVDYGYTF
cdr3_nt: TGTGCCAGCAGTCTAACGGTGGACTATGGCTACACCTTC

v_call: TRBV4-3
d_call: NA
j_call: TRBJ1-1
clone_size: NA
cdr3_aa: CASSQNRVLRTEAFF
cdr3_nt: TGCGCCAGCAGCCAAAATAGGGTTTTAAGGACTGAAGCTTTCTTT

v_call: TRBV19
d_call: TRBD1
j_call: TRBJ1-1
clone_size: NA
cdr3_aa: CASSSPTPQGDTEAFF
cdr3_nt: TGTGCCAGTAGTTCTCCCACCCCCCAGGGGGACACTGAAGCTTTCTTT

v_call: TRBV15
d_call: NA
j_call: TRBJ2-5
clone_size: NA
cdr3_aa: CATSFRVGTKETQYF
cdr3_nt: TGTGCCACCAGCTTTCGCGTGGGAACAAAAGAGACCCAGTACTTC

v_call: TRBV18
d_call: NA
j_call: TRBJ1-1
clone_size: NA
cdr3_aa: CASSREVNTEAFF
cdr3_nt: TGTGCCAGCTCACGGGAGGTGAACACTGAAGCTTTCTTT

v_call: TRBV19
d_call: NA
j_call: TRBJ1-5
clone_size: NA
cdr3_aa: CASNRWGGGNSNQLQHF
cdr3_nt: TGTGCCAGTAACCGCTGGGGAGGGGGTAATAGCAATCAGCTCCAGCATTTT

v_call: TRBV10-1
d_call: TRBD1
j_call: TRBJ2-1
clone_size: NA
cdr3_aa: CASSPTGQGGNEQFF
cdr3_nt: TGCGCCAGCAGCCCGACGGGACAGGGAGGTAATGAGCAGTTCTTC

v_call: TRBV14
d_call: NA
j_call: TRBJ1-2
clone_size: NA
cdr3_aa: CASSRFTYGYTF
cdr3_nt: TGTGCCAGCAGCCGATTTACATATGGCTACACCTTC